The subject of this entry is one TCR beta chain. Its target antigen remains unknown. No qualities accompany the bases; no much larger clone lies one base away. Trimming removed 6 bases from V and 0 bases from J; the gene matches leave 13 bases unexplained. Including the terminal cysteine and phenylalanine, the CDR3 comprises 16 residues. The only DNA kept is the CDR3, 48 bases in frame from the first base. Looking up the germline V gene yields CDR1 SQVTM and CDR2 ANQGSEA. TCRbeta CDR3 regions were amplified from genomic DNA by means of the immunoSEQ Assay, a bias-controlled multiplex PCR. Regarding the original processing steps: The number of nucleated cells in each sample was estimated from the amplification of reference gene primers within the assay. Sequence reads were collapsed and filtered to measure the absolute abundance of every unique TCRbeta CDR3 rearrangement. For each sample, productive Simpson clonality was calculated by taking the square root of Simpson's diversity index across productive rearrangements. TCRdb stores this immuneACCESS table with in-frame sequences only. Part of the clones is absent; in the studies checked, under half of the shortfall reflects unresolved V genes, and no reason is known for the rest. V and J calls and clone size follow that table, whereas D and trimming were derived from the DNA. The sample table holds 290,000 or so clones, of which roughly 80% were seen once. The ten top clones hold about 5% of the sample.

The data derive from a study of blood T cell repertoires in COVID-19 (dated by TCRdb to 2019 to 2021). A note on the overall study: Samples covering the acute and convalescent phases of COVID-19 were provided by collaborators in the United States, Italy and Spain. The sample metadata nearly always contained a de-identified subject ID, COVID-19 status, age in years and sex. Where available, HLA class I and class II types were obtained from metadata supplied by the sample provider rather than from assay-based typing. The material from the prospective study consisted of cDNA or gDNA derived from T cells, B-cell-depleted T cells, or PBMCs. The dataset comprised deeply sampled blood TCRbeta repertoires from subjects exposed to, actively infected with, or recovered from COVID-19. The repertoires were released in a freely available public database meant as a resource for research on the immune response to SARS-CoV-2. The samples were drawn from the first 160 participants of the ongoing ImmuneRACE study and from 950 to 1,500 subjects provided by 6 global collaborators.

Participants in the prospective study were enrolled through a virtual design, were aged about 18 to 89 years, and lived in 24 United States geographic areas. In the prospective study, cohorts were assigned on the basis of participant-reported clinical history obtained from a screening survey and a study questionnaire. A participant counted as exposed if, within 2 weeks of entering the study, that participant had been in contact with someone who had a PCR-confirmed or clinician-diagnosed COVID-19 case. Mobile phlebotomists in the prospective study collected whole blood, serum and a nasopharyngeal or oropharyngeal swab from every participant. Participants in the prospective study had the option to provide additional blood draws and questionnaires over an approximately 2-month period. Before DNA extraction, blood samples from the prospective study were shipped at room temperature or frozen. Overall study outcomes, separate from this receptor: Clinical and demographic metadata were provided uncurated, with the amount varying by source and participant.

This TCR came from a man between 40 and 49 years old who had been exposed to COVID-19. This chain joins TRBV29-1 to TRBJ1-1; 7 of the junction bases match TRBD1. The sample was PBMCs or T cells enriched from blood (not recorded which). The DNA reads TGCAGCGTACACCCCCTACTGACAGGGTTGAACACTGAAGCTTTCTTT. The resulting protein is CSVHPLLTGLNTEAFF.